Reported below is one TCR beta chain. Its antigen specificity is not known. Per-nucleotide qualities are absent, and no much larger clonotype sits a single base away. From the cysteine through the phenylalanine, the CDR3 covers 13 amino acids. Only CDR3 DNA remains: 39 bases, in frame from the first base. Relative to germline, V is 0 bases shorter and J is 8 bases shorter, with 11 bases between their ends. The germline V gene gives CDR1 as SGHDT and CDR2 as YYEEEE. This specimen belongs to a study of control samples from healthy donors and cancer patients (dated by TCRdb to about 2020). Preparation of the library involved the immunoSEQ multiplex PCR assay. The immuneACCESS repertoire file appears here via TCRdb, limited to in-frame rearrangements. These files lack a portion of the clones; in checked studies, under half of the deficit traces to unresolved V genes, and the cause of the others is not known. This sample lists 170,000 or so clones; 85% to 95% were detected once. The top ten clones comprise around 9.3% of the sample.

This TCR was sampled from a woman in her thirties or forties in good health. Sample: blood. The sequence joins TRBV5-6 to TRBJ1-1; possibly the D gene is TRBD1, per 6 matching bases. Here the CDR3 is given as CASSLVGGVEAFF. The DNA sequence reads TGTGCCAGCAGCTTGGTTGGGGGCGTGGAAGCTTTCTTT. Where the CDR3 stops, the reference TRBV5-6 and TRBJ1-1 genes take over; the full variable domain is DAGVTQSPTHLIKTRGQQVTLRCSPKSGHDTVSWYQQALGQGPQFIFQYYEEEERQRGNFPDRFSGHQFPNYSSELNVNALLLGDSALYLCASSLVGGVEAFFGQGTRLTVV.